The text below deals with one T cell receptor (beta chain). Here immunoSEQ multiplex PCR was the method, and the copy in TCRdb shows in-frame clones only, minus some. The top ten clones hold about 43% of a sample with under 45,000 clones, around 80% of them seen once. Germline V gives CDR1 SEHNR, CDR2 FQNEAQ (reference sequence). CDR3 size: 14 residues. Trimming took 7 bases from V and 3 from J, leaving 15 bases between them. This entry comes from a study of blood T cell repertoires in COVID-19. The specimen sequenced was peripheral blood. This TCR was recovered from a woman older than 75 with active or convalescent COVID-19. The chain carries TRBV7-9 and TRBJ1-2, with D perhaps TRBD1 (6 bases). Here the CDR3 reads CASTLGALDYGYTF. Here the CDR3 DNA reads TGTGCCAGCACACTGGGGGCGTTGGACTATGGCTACACCTTC.